The 17 T cell receptor beta chains below come from one sample, sequenced in a study of T cells in Graves' hyperthyroidism and ophthalmopathy. TCR beta CDR3 region amplification was performed from RNA transcripts. First-round RT-PCR targeting the TCR CDR3 was performed with the HTBI primer set. TCRdb called the multiplex PCR reads again in MiXCR, with one record for every CDR3 protein. Counted here are approximately 610,000 distinct CDR3 sequences, 14% to 15% occurring once; the ten biggest clones make up 3.5% to 4.5%. The source material was blood. Receptor source: a woman aged 40 to 49 with Graves' ophthalmopathy.

This clonotype was observed at least ten times. This chain joins TRBV6-2 or TRBV6-3 and TRBJ2-2, with 10 bases lining up with TRBD2. Germline V gene data show CDR1 as MNHEY and CDR2 as SVGEGT. The V segment lost 5 bases and the J segment 4 bases; nucleotides outside the gene matches: 7. This CDR3 contains 16 residues. CDR3 coding DNA: TGTGCCAGCAGTATGCTAGCGGGAGTTGGCACCGGGGAGCTGTTTTTT. Translating gives CASSMLAGVGTGELFF.

This rearrangement joins TRBV12-3 or TRBV12-4 to TRBJ2-2, with 15 bases lining up with TRBD2. The CDR3 is 17 amino acids. After removal of 8 bases from V and 2 bases from J, the junction contained 6 bases not matched to a gene. This CDR3 reads CASDGLAGGINTGELFF. The CDR3, as DNA: TGTGCCAGCGATGGACTAGCGGGAGGGATTAACACCGGGGAGCTGTTTTTT.

The V gene is TRBV27, the J gene TRBJ1-1, with D maybe TRBD1 (6 bases). The CDR3 has 15 amino acids. Germline values: CDR1 MNHEY, CDR2 SMNVEV (reference sequence). V was cut by 6 bases and J by 4 bases, with 18 bases left in between. CDR3: CASSPRQGWATEAFF. CDR3 bases: TGTGCCAGCAGCCCGAGGCAGGGGTGGGCCACTGAAGCTTTCTTT.

The V call is TRBV12-3 or TRBV12-4, the J call TRBJ2-7; D unclear. Trimming took 6 bases from V and 3 from J, leaving 18 bases between them. The CDR3 runs 15 residues. The CDR3 sequence is CASSQSTLGLYEQYF. The CDR3 DNA reads as TGTGCCAGCAGCCAATCGACCCTAGGGCTCTACGAGCAGTACTTC.

This chain links TRBV11-1 with TRBJ2-2, with TRBD2 matching 10 bases. From germline, CDR1 is SGHAT and CDR2 FQDESV (reference sequence). Germline trimming cut 8 bases from V and 3 bases from J; bases unmatched to any gene: 12. CDR3 length equals 17 residues. The CDR3 loop reads CASAIAVAGGDTGELFF. The CDR3 DNA reads as TGTGCCAGCGCGATTGCTGTAGCGGGAGGCGACACCGGGGAGCTGTTTTTT.

This clonotype came up many times. The CDR3 loop is CSARGVGLAGGSSFQETQYF. DNA for the CDR3: TGCAGTGCTAGAGGAGTGGGACTAGCGGGAGGGTCCTCTTTCCAAGAGACCCAGTACTTC. The chain employs TRBV20-1 and TRBJ2-5; TRBD2 agrees at 16 bases. Germline V gene data show CDR1 as DFQATT and CDR2 as SNEGSKA (reference sequence). V shed 1 base, J shed 1 base, and the junction held 12 bases outside the gene matches. The CDR3 extends over 20 amino acids.

In this sample, this clonotype turned up many times. This rearrangement joins TRBV6-1 to TRBJ1-5; 8 nucleotides match TRBD1. This CDR3 is 14 amino acids long. V dropped 6 bases and J dropped 5; count of bases not matched to a gene: 6. Looked up from germline, CDR1 is MNHNS and CDR2 is SASEGT. CDR3 amino acids: CASRDREGYQPQHF. The CDR3 coding sequence is TGTGCCAGCAGGGACAGGGAAGGATATCAGCCCCAGCATTTT.

In this sample, this clonotype turned up many times. The CDR3 here is CASSSSGTLNQPQHF. CDR3 nucleotides: TGTGCCAGCAGCTCTTCGGGGACACTCAATCAGCCCCAGCATTTT. This chain connects TRBV11-2 to TRBJ1-5; D might be TRBD1 (6 bases). The CDR3 loop spans 15 amino acids. Germline lookup yields CDR1 SGHAT and CDR2 FQNNGV. Trimming cost V 4 bases and J 3 bases, with 13 bases left between them. Full variable domain (missing parts from reference TRBV11-2 and TRBJ1-5): EAGVAQSPRYKIIEKRQSVAFWCNPISGHATLYWYQQILGQGPKLLIQFQNNGVVDDSQLPKDRFSAERLKGVDSTLKIQPAKLEDSAVYLCASSSSGTLNQPQHFGDGTRLSIL.

This clonotype was detected ten times or more. V and J are TRBV19 and TRBJ1-1; maybe TRBD1 (5 bases). There are 13 residues in the CDR3. Per the germline V gene, CDR1 is LNHDA and CDR2 is SQIVND (reference sequence). Trimming left V 3 bases short and J 3 bases short, with 8 bases between. In nucleotides, the CDR3 is TGTGCCAGTAGTATGGGGCGGTACACTGAAGCTTTCTTT. This translates into CASSMGRYTEAFF.

The table lists this clonotype with a few counts. The chain uses TRBV5-1 and TRBJ2-1, with 12 bases aligning to TRBD2. The CDR3 runs to 15 residues. Germline loops: CDR1 SGHRS, CDR2 YFSETQ. V was clipped by 7 bases and J by 1 base; unmatched bases: 3. CDR3: CASLLAGGSYNEQFF. Written as DNA, the CDR3 is TGCGCCAGCCTACTAGCGGGGGGTTCCTACAATGAGCAGTTCTTC.

Ten or more counts support this clonotype. This chain links TRBV6-1 with TRBJ2-7; tentatively, D is TRBD2 (5 bases). This CDR3 region has 12 residues. Germline V gives CDR1 MNHNS, CDR2 SASEGT. V lost 2 bases and J lost 5, with 7 bases in between. This CDR3 reads CASSESGNEQYF. CDR3 sequence (DNA): TGTGCCAGCAGTGAATCGGGAAACGAGCAGTACTTC.

This clonotype was recorded many times. The chain is built from TRBV29-1 and TRBJ2-7; possible D gene TRBD2, 5 bases. CDR3 length: 13 amino acids. Trimming took off 7 bases at V and 2 bases at J, with 15 bases between the two ends. The germline V gene encodes CDR1 SQVTM and CDR2 ANQGSEA. The CDR3 is CSGSSGITYEQYF. CDR3 in DNA: TGCAGCGGGTCATCGGGGATCACCTACGAGCAGTACTTC.

This clonotype has at least ten counts. V is TRBV6-2 or TRBV6-3 and J is TRBJ1-2; D is perhaps TRBD1 (6 bases). The CDR3 loop spans 14 amino acids. The germline V gene has CDR1 MNHEY and CDR2 SVGEGT. Trimming left V 2 bases short and J 6 bases short, with 13 bases between. The CDR3 DNA follows: TGTGCCAGCAGTTACCGTCCGGGGGCACATGGCTACACCTTC. Its translation: CASSYRPGAHGYTF.

This clonotype was seen at least ten times. This sequence joins TRBV6-5 and TRBJ1-3; D not certain. Germline CDR1 and CDR2: MNHEY and SVGAGI. CDR3 length: 17 amino acids. V lost 0 bases, J lost 1 base, and 13 bases lay in between. The CDR3 nucleotides are TGTGCCAGCAGTTACTCGAGTAGGCCAGGTTCTGGAAACACCATATATTTT. It is translated as CASSYSSRPGSGNTIYF.

The chain carries TRBV5-1 and TRBJ2-7, with D perhaps TRBD1 (5 bases). Trimming took 0 bases from V and 2 from J, leaving 12 bases between them. Germline CDR1 SGHRS, CDR2 YFSETQ. This CDR3 contains 15 residues. In DNA form, the CDR3 reads TGCGCCAGCAGCTTGGTTGTAGGACAAACCTACGAGCAGTACTTC. As protein: CASSLVVGQTYEQYF. The whole variable domain, filled in from reference TRBV5-1 and TRBJ2-7, reads KAGVTQTPRYLIKTRGQQVTLSCSPISGHRSVSWYQQTPGQGLQFLFEYFSETQRNKGNFPGRFSGRQFSNSRSEMNVSTLELGDSALYLCASSLVVGQTYEQYFGPGTRLTVT.

At least ten counts were recorded for this clonotype. The chain is built from TRBV13 and TRBJ2-5; D is perhaps TRBD2 (5 bases). Germline lookup yields CDR1 PRHDT and CDR2 FYEKMQ (reference sequence). The V and J ends lost 5 bases and 5 bases respectively, with 9 bases between them. The CDR3 is 12 amino acids. In nucleotides, the CDR3 is TGTGCCAGCAGCAAACTAGGGGAGACCCAGTACTTC. Protein: CASSKLGETQYF.

This clonotype was picked up many times. A much larger clone differs by one base, so this may be a read error. The chain uses TRBV6-2 or TRBV6-3 and TRBJ2-7; 8 bases fit TRBD2. CDR1 is MNHEY and CDR2 is SVGEGT in the germline V gene. This CDR3 spans 13 amino acids. CDR3 DNA sequence: TGTGCCAGCAGCGCCGGACTAGCTTACGAGCAGTGCTTC. This sequence encodes CASSAGLAYEQCF.